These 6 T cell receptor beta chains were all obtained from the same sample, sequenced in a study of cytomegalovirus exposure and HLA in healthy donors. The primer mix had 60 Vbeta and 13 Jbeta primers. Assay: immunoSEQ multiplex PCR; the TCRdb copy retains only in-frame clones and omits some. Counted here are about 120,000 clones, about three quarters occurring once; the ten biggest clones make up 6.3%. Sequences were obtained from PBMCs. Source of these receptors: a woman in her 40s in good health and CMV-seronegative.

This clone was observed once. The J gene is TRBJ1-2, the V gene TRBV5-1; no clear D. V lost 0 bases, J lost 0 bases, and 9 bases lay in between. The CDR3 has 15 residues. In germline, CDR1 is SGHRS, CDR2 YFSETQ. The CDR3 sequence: CASSLGHTSNYGYTF. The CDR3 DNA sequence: TGCGCCAGCAGCTTGGGACACACCTCTAACTATGGCTACACCTTC. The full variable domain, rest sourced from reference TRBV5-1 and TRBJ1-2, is KAGVTQTPRYLIKTRGQQVTLSCSPISGHRSVSWYQQTPGQGLQFLFEYFSETQRNKGNFPGRFSGRQFSNSRSEMNVSTLELGDSALYLCASSLGHTSNYGYTFGSGTRLTVV.

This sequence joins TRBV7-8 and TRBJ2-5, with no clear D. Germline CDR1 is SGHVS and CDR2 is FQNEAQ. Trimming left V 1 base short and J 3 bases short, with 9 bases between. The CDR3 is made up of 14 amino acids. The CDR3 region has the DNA TGTGCCAGCAGCTTAGTCTCCAGCGAAGAGACCCAGTACTTC. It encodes CASSLVSSEETQYF.

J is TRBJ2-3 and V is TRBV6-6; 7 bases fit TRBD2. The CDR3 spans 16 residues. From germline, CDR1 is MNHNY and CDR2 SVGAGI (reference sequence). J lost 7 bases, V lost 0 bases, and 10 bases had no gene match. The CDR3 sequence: CASSYSLTYGRNTQYF. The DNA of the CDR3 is TGTGCCAGCAGTTACTCACTCACTTACGGGAGGAATACGCAGTATTTT.

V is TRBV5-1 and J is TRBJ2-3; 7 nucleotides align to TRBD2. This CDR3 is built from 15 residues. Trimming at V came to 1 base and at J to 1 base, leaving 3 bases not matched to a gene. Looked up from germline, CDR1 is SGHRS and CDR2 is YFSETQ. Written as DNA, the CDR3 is TGCGCCAGCAGCTTGTCTAGCGGCCGCACAGATACGCAGTATTTT. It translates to CASSLSSGRTDTQYF.

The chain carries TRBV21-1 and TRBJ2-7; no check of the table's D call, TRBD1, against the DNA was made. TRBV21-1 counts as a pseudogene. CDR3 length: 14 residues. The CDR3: CASSSGTGPLEQYF. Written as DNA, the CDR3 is TGTGCCAGCAGCTCCGGGACAGGGCCGCTCGAGCAGTACTTC.

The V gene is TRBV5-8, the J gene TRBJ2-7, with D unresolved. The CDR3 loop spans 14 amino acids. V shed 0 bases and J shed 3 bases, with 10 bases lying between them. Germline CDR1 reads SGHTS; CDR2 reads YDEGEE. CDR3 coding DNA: TGTGCCAGCAGCTTGGCCGGTTACGGCTACGAGCAGTACTTC. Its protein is CASSLAGYGYEQYF.